These 14 T cell receptor beta chains were all obtained from the same sample, sequenced in a study of naive CD8 T cells in extremely preterm neonates. TCRdb's table, derived via immunoSEQ multiplex PCR, lists solely in-frame clones and lacks some. The data show around 4,900 clones, with under 99% seen just once and approximately 0.56% held by the top ten. Material for sequencing was naive CD8+ T cells from blood. The source of these receptors is a human donor in good health.

The rearrangement joins TRBV6-5 to TRBJ1-5; D call uncertain. The CDR3 has 14 amino acids. Germline CDR1 and CDR2: MNHEY and SVGAGI. The ends were cut back, 5 bases at V and 6 bases at J, with 14 bases in the middle. CDR3 coding DNA: TGTGCCAGCAGTGCCGACAACCCAGGTCAGCCCCAGCATTTT. The encoded protein is CASSADNPGQPQHF.

The chain links TRBV19 to TRBJ2-2; 11 bases match TRBD2. CDR3 length: 19 residues. V shed 5 bases, J shed 3 bases, and the junction held 14 bases outside the gene matches. Germline V CDR1 and CDR2: LNHDA, SQIVND (reference sequence). DNA of the CDR3: TGTGCCAGTAGTTTTTCGGGACTAGCGGACCCGGGGTACACCGGGGAGCTGTTTTTT. Its protein is CASSFSGLADPGYTGELFF.

This chain links TRBV6-5 with TRBJ2-7; TRBD1 matches at 7 bases. The CDR3 runs to 14 residues. The V segment lost 5 bases and the J segment 6 bases; nucleotides outside the gene matches: 10. Per the germline V gene, CDR1 is MNHEY and CDR2 is SVGAGI. This CDR3 reads CASSHGTDQSEQYF. Here the CDR3 DNA reads TGTGCCAGCAGTCACGGGACAGATCAAAGCGAGCAGTACTTC.

This chain uses TRBV11-2 with TRBJ1-2; the D gene is possibly TRBD1 (5 bases). CDR1 SGHAT and CDR2 FQNNGV come from the germline V gene. The CDR3 totals 13 residues. V was cut by 1 base and J by 8 bases, with 11 bases left in between. CDR3 amino acids: CASSLGRGQGYTF. CDR3 bases: TGTGCCAGCAGCTTAGGAAGGGGCCAGGGCTACACCTTC.

The genes are TRBV2 and TRBJ2-1; 7 bases are a match to TRBD2. V was pared by 6 bases and J by 5 bases, with 7 bases of the junction left unmatched. The germline CDR1 and CDR2 sequences are SNHLY and FYNNEI. The CDR3 has 14 residues. The CDR3 spells CASRWGEGNNEQFF. The CDR3 DNA follows: TGTGCCAGCAGGTGGGGGGAGGGCAACAATGAGCAGTTCTTC.

The CDR3 loop is CASSVFRGSYEQYF. The CDR3 DNA follows: TGTGCCAGCAGTGTTTTCAGGGGGTCCTACGAGCAGTACTTC. The J gene is TRBJ2-7, the V gene TRBV27; TRBD1 aligns across 7 bases. Germline CDR1 and CDR2: MNHEY and SMNVEV (reference sequence). This CDR3 region has 14 residues. Unmatched junction bases numbered 5, after V lost 5 bases and J lost 1 base.

This chain connects TRBV6-1 to TRBJ1-5; D gene unclear. Trimming took off 3 bases at V and 2 bases at J, with 14 bases between the two ends. This CDR3 region has 16 residues. The germline CDR1 and CDR2 sequences are MNHNS and SASEGT. CDR3 amino acids: CASSDSPSGGNQPQHF. The CDR3 bases are TGTGCCAGCAGTGATTCGCCTTCCGGAGGCAATCAGCCCCAGCATTTT.

The chain is built from TRBV5-5 and TRBJ2-7, with TRBD1 identical over 7 bases. The CDR3 covers 14 residues. V lost 1 base and J lost 4; bases outside the gene matches: 5. Germline assignment: CDR1 SGHKS and CDR2 YYEKEE (reference sequence). The CDR3 region is CASSLSGGVYEQYF. The CDR3, as DNA: TGTGCCAGCAGCTTGTCAGGGGGAGTTTACGAGCAGTACTTC.

CDR3 in amino acids: CASSQGQGTVGEQYF. CDR3 nucleotide sequence: TGCGCCAGCAGCCAAGGACAGGGGACGGTGGGCGAGCAGTACTTC. The chain carries TRBV4-3 and TRBJ2-7, with 8 bases fitting TRBD1. J was trimmed by 6 bases and V by 1 base; bases with no gene match: 8. Looked up from germline, CDR1 is LGHNA and CDR2 is YSLEER. The CDR3 has 15 residues.

The chain joins TRBV19 to TRBJ2-7; 11 nucleotides line up with TRBD1. V lost 0 bases to trimming and J lost 3 bases; unmatched junction nucleotides: 7. The CDR3 contains 17 residues. Germline V gene data show CDR1 as LNHDA and CDR2 as SQIVND (reference sequence). For the CDR3, the DNA is TGTGCCAGTAGTATAGATATCGGGGACAGGGGGATCTACGAGCAGTACTTC. It translates to CASSIDIGDRGIYEQYF.

V usage is TRBV5-1 and J usage is TRBJ2-7, with 9 nucleotides matching TRBD1. V lost 4 bases, J lost 6 bases, and 11 bases stayed unmatched. The CDR3 has 15 residues. Per germline, CDR1 SGHRS and CDR2 YFSETQ. Written as DNA, the CDR3 is TGCGCCAGCAGCCTAGAGGGGGACAGGGCGGGCGAGCAGTACTTC. Amino acids: CASSLEGDRAGEQYF.

The V gene is TRBV27, the J gene TRBJ2-7; the match to TRBD1 covers 8 bases. Germline-derived CDR1 and CDR2 are MNHEY and SMNVEV (reference sequence). The CDR3 contains 16 residues. The J segment lost 2 bases and the V segment lost 2 bases, leaving 8 bases of the junction unmatched. The CDR3 loop is CASSLNGQGSAYEQYF. The CDR3 region has the DNA TGTGCCAGCAGTTTAAACGGACAGGGATCGGCCTACGAGCAGTACTTC.

The J gene is TRBJ2-7, the V gene TRBV27; D is unclear. CDR1 is MNHEY and CDR2 is SMNVEV in the germline V gene (reference sequence). V lost 10 bases to trimming and J lost 0 bases, with 7 bases between them. This CDR3 is 11 amino acids long. CDR3 protein: CATRSSYEQYF. The DNA of the CDR3 is TGTGCCACCAGGAGCTCCTACGAGCAGTACTTC.

The chain is built from TRBV11-3 and TRBJ2-1; 7 nucleotides line up with TRBD2. Germline-derived CDR1 and CDR2 are SGHNT and YENEEA. With 6 bases clipped from V and 5 bases from J, the junction kept 13 bases outside the gene matches. CDR3 size: 16 residues. The CDR3 loop is CASSTRGVLGDNEQFF. The CDR3 nucleotides read TGTGCCAGCAGTACTCGGGGGGTACTGGGAGACAATGAGCAGTTCTTC.